This passage covers 4 T cell receptor beta chains from one sample sequenced in a study of read filtering for tumor transcriptome and immune sequencing. This library used 300 to 500 ng RNA and molecular barcoded adaptors spanning alpha/delta and beta/gamma chains. TCRdb passed the reads through MiXCR, listing each CDR3 protein once. Among 8,900 or so distinct CDR3 sequences listed, roughly 15% were seen once. Sequenced material: a population of CD138-negative cells sorted from bone marrow. The receptors originated from a donor at least 40 years old with multiple myeloma.

This clonotype was recorded at least ten times. The V call is TRBV5-4, the J call TRBJ2-2; D is undetermined. CDR3 length: 15 amino acids. Trimming took off 4 bases at V and 7 bases at J, with 17 bases between the two ends. Germline V gives CDR1 SGHNT, CDR2 YYREEE (reference sequence). The CDR3 DNA sequence: TGTGCCAGCAGCCCCGATGACCTGATGGGCGGGGAGCTGTTTTTT. Translated: CASSPDDLMGGELFF. Based on the CDR3 plus reference TRBV5-4 and TRBJ2-2, the full variable domain is ETGVTQSPTHLIKTRGQQVTLRCSSQSGHNTVSWYQQALGQGPQFIFQYYREEENGRGNFPPRFSGLQFPNYSSELNVNALELDDSALYLCASSPDDLMGGELFFGEGSRLTVL.

This clonotype was counted ten times or more. The junction differs from germline at one of its ends, possibly a read error. The chain recombines TRBV19 with TRBJ1-5; D uncertain. CDR1 and CDR2 from the germline V gene are LNHDA and SQIVND (reference sequence). The CDR3 is made up of 13 amino acids. CDR3 sequence reads: CASSMEANQAQHF. For the CDR3, the DNA is TGTGCCAGTAGTATGGAAGCTAATCAGGCCCAGCATTTT.

A word on this clonotype: One end of the junction fails to match germline, which may point to a read error. The chain employs TRBV11-3 and TRBJ2-1; D unresolved. Germline V gene data show CDR1 as SGHNT and CDR2 as YENEEA. CDR3 length equals 12 residues. Here the CDR3 DNA reads TGTGCCAGCAGCTTAGCTTACAATGTGCAGTTCTTC. The encoded protein is CASSLAYNVQFF.

This clonotype is termed medium-sized. The chain has TRBV29-1 and TRBJ2-1; D unclear. The germline V gene has CDR1 SQVTM and CDR2 ANQGSEA. Deletions cut 4 bases from V and 0 bases from J, with 7 bases between. The CDR3 runs 13 residues. The CDR3 protein is CSVVRNSYNEQFF. CDR3 DNA sequence: TGCAGCGTTGTACGGAACTCCTACAATGAGCAGTTCTTC.